This T cell receptor beta chain came from a study of neurological immune-mediated disorders. General study findings and limits: Phylogenetic grouping put 18 of 34 multiple sclerosis patients' repertoires into one related-CDR3 cluster, a possible signature.

Time point here: longitudinal time-point 2. The unsorted libraries originated from 2 million PBMCs that had been stored at -80 C. Each TCR transcript was tagged with a 10-nucleotide random UMI during 5'RACE. Each CDR3 protein gets one entry after TCRdb re-called the 5' RACE reads with MiXCR. Here the sample spans tens of thousands of distinct CDR3 sequences, 5% to 6% being singletons. V was trimmed by 1 base and J by 7 bases, leaving 17 bases between them. Germline V gives CDR1 SGHAT, CDR2 FQNNGV. The length of the CDR3 is 17 residues. This clonotype was seen at least ten times. The antigen is unknown. The V and J genes are TRBV11-2 and TRBJ1-6, with D possibly matching TRBD1 (5 bases). The clonotype was recovered from a woman in her sixties with multiple sclerosis. The sample comprised PBMCs. The CDR3 nucleotides are TGTGCCAGCAGCTTAGTTTTCGGGGACCCCGTAAATTCACCCCTCCACTTT. The encoded protein is CASSLVFGDPVNSPLHF.